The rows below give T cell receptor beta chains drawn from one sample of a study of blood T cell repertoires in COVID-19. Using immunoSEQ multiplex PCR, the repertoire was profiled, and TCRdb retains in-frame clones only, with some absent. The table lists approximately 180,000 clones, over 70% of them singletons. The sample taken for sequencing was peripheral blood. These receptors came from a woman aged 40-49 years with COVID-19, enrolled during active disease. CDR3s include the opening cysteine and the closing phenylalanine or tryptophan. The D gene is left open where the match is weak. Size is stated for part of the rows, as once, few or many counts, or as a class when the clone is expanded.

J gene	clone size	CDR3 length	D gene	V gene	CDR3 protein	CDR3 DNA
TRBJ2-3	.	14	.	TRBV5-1	CASSLGLRADTQYF	TGCGCCAGCAGCTTGGGGCTTCGGGCAGATACGCAGTATTTT
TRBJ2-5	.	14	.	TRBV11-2	CASSYGGRQETQYF	TGTGCCAGCAGTTACGGGGGTAGGCAAGAGACCCAGTACTTC
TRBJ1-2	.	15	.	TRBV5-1	CASSLRGHSFDGYTF	TGCGCCAGCAGCTTAAGGGGACATAGTTTCGATGGCTACACCTTC
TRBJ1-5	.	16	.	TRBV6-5	CASTYETPRGNQPQHF	TGTGCCAGCACTTATGAGACTCCGAGGGGCAATCAGCCCCAGCATTTT
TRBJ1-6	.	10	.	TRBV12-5	CASGSLYLHF	TGTGCTAGTGGTTCCCTATACCTCCACTTT
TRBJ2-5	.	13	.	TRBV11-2	CASSLSPRETQYF	TGTGCCAGCAGCTTATCCCCCCGGGAGACCCAGTACTTC
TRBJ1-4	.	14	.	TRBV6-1	CASSDPGGVEKLFF	TGTGCCAGCAGTGATCCGGGAGGGGTTGAAAAACTGTTTTTT
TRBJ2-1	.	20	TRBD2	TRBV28	CASSSTSGTSGRSSYNEQFF	TGTGCCAGCAGTTCAACTTCCGGGACTAGCGGGCGGAGCTCCTACAATGAGCAGTTCTTC
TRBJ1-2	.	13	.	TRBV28	CASRATDHNGYTF	TGTGCCAGCAGGGCGACAGACCATAATGGCTACACCTTC
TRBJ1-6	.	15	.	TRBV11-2	CASSLLGRTSSPLHF	TGTGCCAGCAGCCTACTTGGGCGAACCTCTTCACCCCTCCACTTT
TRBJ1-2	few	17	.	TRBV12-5	CASGLVRYNREHPGYTF	TGTGCTAGTGGTTTGGTAAGGTACAACAGAGAACATCCTGGCTACACCTTC
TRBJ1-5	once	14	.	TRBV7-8	CASSLPDSNQPQHF	TGTGCCAGCAGCTTACCGGACTCCAATCAGCCCCAGCATTTT
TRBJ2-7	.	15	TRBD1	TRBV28	CATRLPGTATYEQYF	TGTGCCACCAGATTACCGGGGACAGCGACCTACGAGCAGTACTTC
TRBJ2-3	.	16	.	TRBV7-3	CASLGSEELHTDTQYF	TGTGCCAGCTTGGGGAGCGAGGAATTGCACACAGATACGCAGTATTTT
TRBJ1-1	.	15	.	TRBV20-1	CSASKDLAGNTEAFF	TGCAGTGCTAGTAAAGATTTAGCGGGCAACACTGAAGCTTTCTTT
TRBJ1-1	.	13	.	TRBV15	CATSPRGETEAFF	TGTGCCACCAGCCCCCGTGGAGAGACTGAAGCTTTCTTT
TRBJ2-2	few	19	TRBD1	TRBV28	CASRGLLGTGAANTGELFF	TGTGCCAGCAGGGGACTTCTGGGGACAGGGGCCGCGAACACCGGGGAGCTGTTTTTT
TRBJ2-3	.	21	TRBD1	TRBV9	CASSPSTGGARLTFGTDTQYF	TGTGCCAGCAGCCCATCAACAGGGGGCGCCAGGCTAACCTTTGGGACAGATACGCAGTATTTT
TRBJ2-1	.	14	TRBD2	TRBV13	CASRVTSEYNEQFF	TGTGCCAGCAGGGTGACTAGCGAGTACAATGAGCAGTTCTTC
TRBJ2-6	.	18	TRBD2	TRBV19	CASSPPLAGRAGANVLTF	TGTGCCAGTAGTCCACCCCTAGCGGGGAGGGCTGGGGCCAACGTCCTGACTTTC
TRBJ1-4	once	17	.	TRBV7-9	CASSFAPGGRPNEKLFF	TGTGCCAGCAGCTTTGCCCCGGGAGGGCGCCCTAATGAAAAACTGTTTTTT
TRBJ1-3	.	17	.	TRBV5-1	CASSLEGPASSGNTIYF	TGCGCCAGCAGCTTGGAGGGGCCGGCGTCATCTGGAAACACCATATATTTT